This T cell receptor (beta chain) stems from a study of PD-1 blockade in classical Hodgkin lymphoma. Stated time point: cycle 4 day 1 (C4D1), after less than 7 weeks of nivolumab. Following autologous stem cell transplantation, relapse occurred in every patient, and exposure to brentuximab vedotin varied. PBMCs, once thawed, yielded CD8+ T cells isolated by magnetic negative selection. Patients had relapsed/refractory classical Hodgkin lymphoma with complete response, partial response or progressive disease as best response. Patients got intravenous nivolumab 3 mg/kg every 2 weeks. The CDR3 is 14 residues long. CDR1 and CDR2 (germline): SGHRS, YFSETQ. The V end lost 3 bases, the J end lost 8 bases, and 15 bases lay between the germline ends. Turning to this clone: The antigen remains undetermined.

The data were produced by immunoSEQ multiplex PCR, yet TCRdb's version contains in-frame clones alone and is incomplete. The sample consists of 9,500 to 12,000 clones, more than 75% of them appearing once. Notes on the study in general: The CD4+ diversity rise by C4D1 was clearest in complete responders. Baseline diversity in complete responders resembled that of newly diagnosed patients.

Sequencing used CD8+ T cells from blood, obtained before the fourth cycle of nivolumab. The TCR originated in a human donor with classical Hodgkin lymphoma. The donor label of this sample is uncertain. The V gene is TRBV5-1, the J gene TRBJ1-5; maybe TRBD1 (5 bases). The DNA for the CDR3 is TGCGCCAGCAGCTGGGACGGGACTGGGGAGCCCCAGCATTTT. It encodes CASSWDGTGEPQHF.